What follows is one TCR beta chain and its context. The target antigen is unknown. The data are from a study of OX40 agonist ivuxolimab in advanced cancers. Study overall: It was permissible to have had prior anti-PD-1, anti-PD-L1 or anti-CTLA-4 therapy, and around 40% had some.

The CDR3 covers 12 residues. Trimming took off 6 bases at V and 6 bases at J, with 8 bases between the two ends. Germline CDR1 is MNHNS and CDR2 is SASEGT. Here immunoSEQ multiplex PCR was the method, and the copy in TCRdb shows in-frame clones only, minus some. The table has 48,000 or so clones, 84% seen once; the top ten hold 1% to 1.3%. Regarding the study as a whole: Antigen specificity was not determined for the expanded peripheral T cells. Relative to CD4+ cells, CD8+ T cells on average had more expanded clones.

The sequenced sample was CD4+ or CD8+ T cells sorted from blood, obtained in a trial of the OX40 agonist ivuxolimab. J is TRBJ2-2 and V is TRBV6-1; D possibly corresponds to TRBD2 (6 bases). This clonotype originated in an adult with an advanced solid tumor such as melanoma, head and neck, liver or kidney cancer. CDR3 protein: CASREGPGELFF. The CDR3 DNA follows: TGTGCCAGCAGGGAGGGCCCCGGGGAGCTGTTTTTT.